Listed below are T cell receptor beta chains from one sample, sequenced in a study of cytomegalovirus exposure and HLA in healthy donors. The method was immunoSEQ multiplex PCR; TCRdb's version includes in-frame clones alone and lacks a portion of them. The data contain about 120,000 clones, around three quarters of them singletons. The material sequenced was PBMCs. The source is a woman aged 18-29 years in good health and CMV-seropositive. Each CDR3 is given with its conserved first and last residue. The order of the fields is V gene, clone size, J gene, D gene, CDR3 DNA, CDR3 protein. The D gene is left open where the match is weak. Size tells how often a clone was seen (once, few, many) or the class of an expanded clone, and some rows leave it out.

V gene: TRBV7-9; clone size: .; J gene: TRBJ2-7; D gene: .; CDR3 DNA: TGTGCCAGCAACCCGGGACATAATACTTACGAGCAGTACTTC; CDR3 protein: CASNPGHNTYEQYF
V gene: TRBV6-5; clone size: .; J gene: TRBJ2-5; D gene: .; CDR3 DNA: TGTGCCAGCACCAGACTAGAGGGTGAGACCCAGTACTTC; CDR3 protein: CASTRLEGETQYF
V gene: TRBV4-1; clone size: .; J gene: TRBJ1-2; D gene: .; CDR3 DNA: TGCGCCAGCAGCCGCCGGGGACAAAAGAGCTATGGCTACACCTTC; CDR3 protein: CASSRRGQKSYGYTF
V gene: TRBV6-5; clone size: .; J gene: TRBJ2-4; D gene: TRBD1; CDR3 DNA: TGTGCCAGCAGCCCCCGGACAGGGTTCAACATTCAGTACTTC; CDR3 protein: CASSPRTGFNIQYF
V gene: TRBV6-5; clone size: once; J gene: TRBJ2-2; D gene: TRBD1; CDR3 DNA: TGTGCCAGCAGTTATCTTGGACAGGGGACCGGGGAGCTGTTTTTT; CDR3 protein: CASSYLGQGTGELFF
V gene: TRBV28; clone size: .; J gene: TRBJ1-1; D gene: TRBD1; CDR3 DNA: TGTGCCAGCAGACGCGGGACAGGTGAAGCTTTCTTT; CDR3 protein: CASRRGTGEAFF
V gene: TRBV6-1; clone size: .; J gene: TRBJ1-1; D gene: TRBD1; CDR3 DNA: TGTGCCAGCAGTCCCAGGGACAGTCCGAACACTGAAGCTTTCTTT; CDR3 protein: CASSPRDSPNTEAFF
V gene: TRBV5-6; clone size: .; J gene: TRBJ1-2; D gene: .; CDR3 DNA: TGTGCCAGCAGCTTGTCGGGCAGACAGAGTTCCTATGGCTACACCTTC; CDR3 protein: CASSLSGRQSSYGYTF
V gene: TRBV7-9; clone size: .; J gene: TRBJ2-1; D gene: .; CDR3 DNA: TGTGCCAGCAGCTTAGAAGGGGACACCCCCTTTAAACGGTTCTTC; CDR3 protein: CASSLEGDTPFKRFF
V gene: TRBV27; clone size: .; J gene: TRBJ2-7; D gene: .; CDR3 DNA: TGTGCCAGCAGTAAGTCGGAGTACTCCTACGAGCAGTACTTC; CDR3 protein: CASSKSEYSYEQYF
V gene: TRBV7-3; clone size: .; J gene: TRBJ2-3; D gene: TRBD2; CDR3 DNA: TGTGCCAGCAGCTTACTGTCATCTAGCGGGACCACAGATACGCAGTATTTT; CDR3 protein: CASSLLSSSGTTDTQYF
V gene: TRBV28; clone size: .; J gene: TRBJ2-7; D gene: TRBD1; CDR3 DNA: TGTGCCAGCAGTTCGACAGGGGGCAGAGGCTACGAGCAGTACTTC; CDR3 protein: CASSSTGGRGYEQYF
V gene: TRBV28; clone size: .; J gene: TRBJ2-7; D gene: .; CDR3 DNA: TGTGCCAGCAGTTTATTCGTGAGCGAGCAGTACTTC; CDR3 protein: CASSLFVSEQYF
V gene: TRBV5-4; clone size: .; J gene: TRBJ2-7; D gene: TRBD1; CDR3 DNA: TGTGCCAGCAGCTTGAGGGTGACAGGGAATGATTGGGTCTACGAGCAGTACTTC; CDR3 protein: CASSLRVTGNDWVYEQYF
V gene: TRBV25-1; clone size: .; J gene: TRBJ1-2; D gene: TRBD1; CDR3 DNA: TGTGCCAGCAGTGGGGGACAGGGGAGGGGTGGCTACACCTTC; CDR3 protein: CASSGGQGRGGYTF
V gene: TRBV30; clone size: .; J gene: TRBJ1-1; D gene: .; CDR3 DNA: TGTGCCTGGAGCCCGTCAGGGGAAAAGAACACTGAAGCTTTCTTT; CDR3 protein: CAWSPSGEKNTEAFF
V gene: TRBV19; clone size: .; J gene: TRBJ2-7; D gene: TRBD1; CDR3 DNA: TGTGCCAGTAGTATAGACCTACCCGGGACAGTCTCCTACGAGCAGTACTTC; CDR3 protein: CASSIDLPGTVSYEQYF
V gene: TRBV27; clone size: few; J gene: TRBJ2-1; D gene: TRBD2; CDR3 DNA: TGTGCCAGCAGGAACCCCGGGGAGCGGGAGTCTTACAATGAGCAGTTCTTC; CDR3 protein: CASRNPGERESYNEQFF
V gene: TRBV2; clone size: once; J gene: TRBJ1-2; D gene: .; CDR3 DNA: TGTGCCAGCAGTGAAGGGCCATATAACTATGGCTACACCTTC; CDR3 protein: CASSEGPYNYGYTF
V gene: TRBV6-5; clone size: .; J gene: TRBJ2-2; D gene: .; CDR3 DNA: TGTGCCAGCAGTTACTCCACAGCGAACACCGGGGAGCTGTTTTTT; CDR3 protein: CASSYSTANTGELFF
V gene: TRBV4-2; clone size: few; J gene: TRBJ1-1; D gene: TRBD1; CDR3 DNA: TGTGCCAGCAGCCAAGATCCCAGGGGGGCTGAAGCTTTCTTT; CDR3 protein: CASSQDPRGAEAFF
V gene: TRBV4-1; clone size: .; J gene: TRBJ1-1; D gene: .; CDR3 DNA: TGCGCCAGCGAAAAGATACACCTTCCAGGGAGGTACACTGAAGCTTTCTTT; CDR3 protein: CASEKIHLPGRYTEAFF
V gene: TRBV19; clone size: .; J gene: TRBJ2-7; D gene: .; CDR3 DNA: TGTGCCAGTAGTACCCGGGGAGGAACCTACGAGCAGTACTTC; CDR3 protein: CASSTRGGTYEQYF
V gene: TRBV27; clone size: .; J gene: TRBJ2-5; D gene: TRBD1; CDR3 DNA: TGTGCCAGCAGTTCGGACAGGGAAGAGACCCAGTACTTC; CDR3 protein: CASSSDREETQYF
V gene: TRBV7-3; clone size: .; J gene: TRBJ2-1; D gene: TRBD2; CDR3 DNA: TGTGCCAGCAGCCTTGAAGGCCCGGGACTAGGGTCCCATGAGCAGTTCTTC; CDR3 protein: CASSLEGPGLGSHEQFF
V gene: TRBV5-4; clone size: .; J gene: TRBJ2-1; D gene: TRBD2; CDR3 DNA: TGTGCCAGCAGCTTTACTAGCGACCCCTACAATGAGCAGTTCTTC; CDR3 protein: CASSFTSDPYNEQFF
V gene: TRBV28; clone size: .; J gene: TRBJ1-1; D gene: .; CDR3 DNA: TGTGCCAGCAGTTCCACCCTGGGCGGGACTGAAGCTTTCTTT; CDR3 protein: CASSSTLGGTEAFF
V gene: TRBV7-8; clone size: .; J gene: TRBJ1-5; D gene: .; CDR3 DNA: TGTGCCAGCAGCTTTTGGTCCAGGGAGGGCAATCAGCCCCAGCATTTT; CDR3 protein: CASSFWSREGNQPQHF
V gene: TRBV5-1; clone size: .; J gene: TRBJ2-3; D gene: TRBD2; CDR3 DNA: TGCGCCAGCAGCTTATTAGCGGGAGGGCTAGAGACGCAGTATTTT; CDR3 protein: CASSLLAGGLETQYF
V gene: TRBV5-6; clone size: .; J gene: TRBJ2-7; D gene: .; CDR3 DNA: TGTGCCAGCAGCTTGCGCAGGGTCCACGAGCAGTACTTC; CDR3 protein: CASSLRRVHEQYF
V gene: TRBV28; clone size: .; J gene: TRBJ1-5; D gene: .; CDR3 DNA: TGTGCCAGCAGTGCCCTCGGACGGGATAGCAATCAGCCCCAGCATTTT; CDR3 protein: CASSALGRDSNQPQHF
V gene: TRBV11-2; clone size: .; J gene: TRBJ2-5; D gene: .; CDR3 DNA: TGTGCCAGCAGCCAGGGGCCGCAAGAGACCCAGTACTTC; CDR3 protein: CASSQGPQETQYF
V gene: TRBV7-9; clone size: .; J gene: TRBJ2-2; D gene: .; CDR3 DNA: TGTGCCAGCAGCCTCCCCCGAGGCAGCACCGGGGAGCTGTTTTTT; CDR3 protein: CASSLPRGSTGELFF
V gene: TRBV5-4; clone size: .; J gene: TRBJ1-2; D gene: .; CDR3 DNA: TGTGCCAGCAGCTTTAGCGGGAACTATGGCTACACCTTC; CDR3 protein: CASSFSGNYGYTF
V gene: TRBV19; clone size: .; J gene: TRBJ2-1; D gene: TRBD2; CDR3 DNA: TGTGCCAGCAGTCTAGCGGGAGTCCCTTTCGACTACAATGAGCAGTTCTTC; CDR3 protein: CASSLAGVPFDYNEQFF
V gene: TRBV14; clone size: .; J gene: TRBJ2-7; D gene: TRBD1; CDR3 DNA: TGTGCCAGCAGCCATCGAAGGGGACAGGGGATCTCCTACGAGCAGTACTTC; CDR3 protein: CASSHRRGQGISYEQYF
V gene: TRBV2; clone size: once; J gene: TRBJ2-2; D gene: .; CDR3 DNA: TGTGCCAGCAGTGAAGCGCGTGGGAGTTACACCGGGGAGCTGTTTTTT; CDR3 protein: CASSEARGSYTGELFF
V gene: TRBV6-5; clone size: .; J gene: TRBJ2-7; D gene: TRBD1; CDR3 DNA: TGTGCCAGCAGTTCCAGGACAGGGGGGGGCGAGCAGTACTTC; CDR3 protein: CASSSRTGGGEQYF
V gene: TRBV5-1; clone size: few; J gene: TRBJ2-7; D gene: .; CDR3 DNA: TGCGCCAGCAGCTGGGGGGTAACCTACGAGCAGTACTTC; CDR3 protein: CASSWGVTYEQYF
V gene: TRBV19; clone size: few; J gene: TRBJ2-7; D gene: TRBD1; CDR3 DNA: TGTGCCAGTAGTATAGCCTCTTACAGGGGGCACACGGACGAGCAGTACTTC; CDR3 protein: CASSIASYRGHTDEQYF
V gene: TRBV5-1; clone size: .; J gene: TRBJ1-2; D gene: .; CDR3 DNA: TGCGCCAGCAGCTTTACTGCTAACTATGGCTACACCTTC; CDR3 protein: CASSFTANYGYTF